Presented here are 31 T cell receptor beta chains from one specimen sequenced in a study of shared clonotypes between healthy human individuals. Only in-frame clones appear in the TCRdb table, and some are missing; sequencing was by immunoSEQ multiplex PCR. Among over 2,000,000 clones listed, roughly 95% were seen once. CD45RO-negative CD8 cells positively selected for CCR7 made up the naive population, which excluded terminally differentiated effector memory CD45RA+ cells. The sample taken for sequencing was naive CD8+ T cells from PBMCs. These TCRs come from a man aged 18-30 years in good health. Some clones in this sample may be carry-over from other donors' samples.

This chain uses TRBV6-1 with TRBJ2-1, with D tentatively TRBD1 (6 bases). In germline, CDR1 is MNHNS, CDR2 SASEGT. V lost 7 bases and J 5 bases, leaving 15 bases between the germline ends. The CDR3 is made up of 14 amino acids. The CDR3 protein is CASKDRYSNNEQFF. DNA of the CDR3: TGTGCCAGCAAGGACAGATATTCTAACAATGAGCAGTTCTTC.

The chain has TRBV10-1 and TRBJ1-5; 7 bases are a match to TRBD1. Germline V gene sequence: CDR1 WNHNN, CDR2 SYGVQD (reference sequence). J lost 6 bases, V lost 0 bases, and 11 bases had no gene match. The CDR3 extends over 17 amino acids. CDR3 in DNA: TGCGCCAGCAGTGAGTCAGGAAAACAGGGGCCGGGTCAGCCCCAGCATTTT. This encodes CASSESGKQGPGQPQHF.

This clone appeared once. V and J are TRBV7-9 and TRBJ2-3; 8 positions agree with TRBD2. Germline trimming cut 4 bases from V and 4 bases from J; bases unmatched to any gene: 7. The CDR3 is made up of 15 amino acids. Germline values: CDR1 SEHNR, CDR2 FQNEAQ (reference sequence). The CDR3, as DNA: TGTGCCAGCAGCTCCGAGCGGGAGAGGGCAGATACGCAGTATTTT. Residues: CASSSERERADTQYF.

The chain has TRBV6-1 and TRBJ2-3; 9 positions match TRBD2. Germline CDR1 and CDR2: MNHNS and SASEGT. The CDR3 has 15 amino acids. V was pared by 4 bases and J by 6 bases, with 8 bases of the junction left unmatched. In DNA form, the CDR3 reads TGTGCCAGCAGTGGCCTAGCGGGACTCTCCGATACGCAGTATTTT. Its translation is CASSGLAGLSDTQYF.

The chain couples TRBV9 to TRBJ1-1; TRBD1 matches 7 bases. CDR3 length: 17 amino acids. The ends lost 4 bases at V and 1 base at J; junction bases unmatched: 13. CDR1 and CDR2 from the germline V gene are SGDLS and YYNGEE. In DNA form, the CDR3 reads TGTGCCAGCAGCCCAGGGGGTCAGGGAGGACCGAACACTGAAGCTTTCTTT. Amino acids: CASSPGGQGGPNTEAFF. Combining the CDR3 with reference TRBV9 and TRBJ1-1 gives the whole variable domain DSGVTQTPKHLITATGQRVTLRCSPRSGDLSVYWYQQSLDQGLQFLIQYYNGEERAKGNILERFSAQQFPDLHSELNLSSLELGDSALYFCASSPGGQGGPNTEAFFGQGTRLTVV.

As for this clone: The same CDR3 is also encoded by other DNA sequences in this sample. CDR3 sequence: CASSLAGTGYEQYF. As DNA, the CDR3 is TGCGCCAGCAGCTTGGCCGGAACAGGGTACGAGCAGTACTTC. The V and J genes are TRBV5-1 and TRBJ2-7; possibly TRBD1 for D (6 bases). Per germline, CDR1 SGHRS and CDR2 YFSETQ. V lost 0 bases and J lost 4, with 11 bases in between. The CDR3 has 14 amino acids.

The CDR3 nucleotides are TGTGCCAGCGGGGCGAGGACAGAGGCCTACGAGCAGTACTTC. Protein sequence: CASGARTEAYEQYF. The rearrangement links TRBV6-5 to TRBJ2-7, with a possible D match to TRBD1 (6 bases). Germline V CDR1 and CDR2: MNHEY, SVGAGI. The CDR3 runs 14 residues. V was trimmed by 8 bases and J by 2 bases, leaving 16 bases between them.

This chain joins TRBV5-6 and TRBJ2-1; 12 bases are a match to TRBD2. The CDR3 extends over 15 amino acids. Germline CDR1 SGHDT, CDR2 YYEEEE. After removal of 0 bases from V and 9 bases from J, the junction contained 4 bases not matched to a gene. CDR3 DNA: TGTGCCAGCAGCTTGGGGCTAGCGGGAGGGATTGAGCAGTTCTTC. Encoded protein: CASSLGLAGGIEQFF.

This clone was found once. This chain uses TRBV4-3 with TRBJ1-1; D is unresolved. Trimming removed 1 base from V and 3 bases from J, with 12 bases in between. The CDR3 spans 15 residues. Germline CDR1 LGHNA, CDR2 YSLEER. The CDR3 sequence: CASSQGWGQDTEAFF. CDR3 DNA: TGCGCCAGCAGCCAAGGTTGGGGTCAGGACACTGAAGCTTTCTTT.

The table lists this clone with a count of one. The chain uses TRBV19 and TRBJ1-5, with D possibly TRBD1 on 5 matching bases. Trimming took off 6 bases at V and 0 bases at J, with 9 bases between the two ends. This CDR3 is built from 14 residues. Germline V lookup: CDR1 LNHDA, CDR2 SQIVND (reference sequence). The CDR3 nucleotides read TGTGCCAGTAGAGGGGACGGTAGCAATCAGCCCCAGCATTTT. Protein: CASRGDGSNQPQHF.

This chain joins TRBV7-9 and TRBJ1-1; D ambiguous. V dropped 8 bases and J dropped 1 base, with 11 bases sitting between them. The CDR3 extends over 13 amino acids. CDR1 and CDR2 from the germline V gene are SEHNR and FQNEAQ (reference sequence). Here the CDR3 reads CASHIPGNTEAFF. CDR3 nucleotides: TGTGCCAGCCACATCCCAGGGAACACTGAAGCTTTCTTT.

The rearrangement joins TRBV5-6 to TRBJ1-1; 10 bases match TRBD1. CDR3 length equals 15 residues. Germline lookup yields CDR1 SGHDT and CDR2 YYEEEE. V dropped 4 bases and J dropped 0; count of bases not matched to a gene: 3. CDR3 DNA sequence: TGTGCCAGCAGCGGGGACAGGGGATTGAACACTGAAGCTTTCTTT. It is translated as CASSGDRGLNTEAFF.

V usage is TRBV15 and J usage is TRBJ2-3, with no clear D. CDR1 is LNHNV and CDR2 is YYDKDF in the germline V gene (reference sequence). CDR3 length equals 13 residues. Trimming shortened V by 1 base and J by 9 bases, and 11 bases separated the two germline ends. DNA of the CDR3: TGTGCCACCAGCAGAGTCGGGCAGCAAACGCAGTATTTT. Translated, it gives CATSRVGQQTQYF.

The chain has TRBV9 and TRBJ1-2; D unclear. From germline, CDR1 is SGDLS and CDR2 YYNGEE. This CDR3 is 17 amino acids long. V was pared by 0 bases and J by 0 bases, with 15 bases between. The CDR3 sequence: CASSVDGGTLANYGYTF. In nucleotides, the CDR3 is TGTGCCAGCAGCGTAGATGGCGGAACCTTAGCTAACTATGGCTACACCTTC. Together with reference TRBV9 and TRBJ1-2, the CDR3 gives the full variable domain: DSGVTQTPKHLITATGQRVTLRCSPRSGDLSVYWYQQSLDQGLQFLIQYYNGEERAKGNILERFSAQQFPDLHSELNLSSLELGDSALYFCASSVDGGTLANYGYTFGSGTRLTVV.

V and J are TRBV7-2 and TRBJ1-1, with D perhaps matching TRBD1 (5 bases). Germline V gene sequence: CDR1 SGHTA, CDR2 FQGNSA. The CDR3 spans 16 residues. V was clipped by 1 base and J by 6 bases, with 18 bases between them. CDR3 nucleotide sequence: TGTGCCAGCAGCTTAGGGTGGGAGGGGCAATGGGCTGAAGCTTTCTTT. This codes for CASSLGWEGQWAEAFF. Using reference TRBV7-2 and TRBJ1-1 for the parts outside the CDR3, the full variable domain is GAGVSQSPSNKVTEKGKDVELRCDPISGHTALYWYRQSLGQGLEFLIYFQGNSAPDKSGLPSDRFSAERTGGSVSTLTIQRTQQEDSAVYLCASSLGWEGQWAEAFFGQGTRLTVV.

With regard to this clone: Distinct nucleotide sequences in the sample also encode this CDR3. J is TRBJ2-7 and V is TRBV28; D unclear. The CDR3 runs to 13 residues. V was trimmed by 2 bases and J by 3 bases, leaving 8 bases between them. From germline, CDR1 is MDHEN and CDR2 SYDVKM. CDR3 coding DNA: TGTGCCAGCAGTTTAACAGTCAGCTACGAGCAGTACTTC. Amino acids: CASSLTVSYEQYF. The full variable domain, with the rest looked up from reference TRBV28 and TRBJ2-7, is DVKVTQSSRYLVKRTGEKVFLECVQDMDHENMFWYRQDPGLGLRLIYFSYDVKMKEKGDIPEGYSVSREKKERFSLILESASTNQTSMYLCASSLTVSYEQYFGPGTRLTVT.

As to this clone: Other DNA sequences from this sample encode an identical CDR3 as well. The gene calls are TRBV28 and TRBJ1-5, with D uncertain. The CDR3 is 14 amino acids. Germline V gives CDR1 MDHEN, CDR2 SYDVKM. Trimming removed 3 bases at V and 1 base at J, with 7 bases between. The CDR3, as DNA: TGTGCCAGCAGTTTTGTGGGGAGCAATCAGCCCCAGCATTTT. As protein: CASSFVGSNQPQHF.

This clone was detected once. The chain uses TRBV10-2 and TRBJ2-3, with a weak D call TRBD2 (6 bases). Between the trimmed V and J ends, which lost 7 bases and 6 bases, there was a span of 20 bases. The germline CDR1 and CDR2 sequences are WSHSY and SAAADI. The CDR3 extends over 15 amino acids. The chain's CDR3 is CASKEGRGWLDTQYF. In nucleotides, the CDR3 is TGCGCCAGCAAGGAGGGGCGCGGGTGGCTCGATACGCAGTATTTT.

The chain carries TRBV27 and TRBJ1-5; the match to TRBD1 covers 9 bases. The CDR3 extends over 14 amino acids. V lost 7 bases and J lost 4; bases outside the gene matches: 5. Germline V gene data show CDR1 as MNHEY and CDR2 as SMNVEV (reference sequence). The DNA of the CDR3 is TGTGCCAGCACCGAGACAGGGGGAAATCAGCCCCAGCATTTT. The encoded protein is CASTETGGNQPQHF.

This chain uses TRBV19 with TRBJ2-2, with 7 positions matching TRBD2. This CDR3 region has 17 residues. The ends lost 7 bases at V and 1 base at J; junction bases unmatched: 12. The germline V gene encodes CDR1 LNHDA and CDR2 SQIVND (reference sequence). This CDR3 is CASTPIRGGRNTGELFF. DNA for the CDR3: TGTGCCAGTACCCCAATCCGGGGCGGGAGGAACACCGGGGAGCTGTTTTTT.

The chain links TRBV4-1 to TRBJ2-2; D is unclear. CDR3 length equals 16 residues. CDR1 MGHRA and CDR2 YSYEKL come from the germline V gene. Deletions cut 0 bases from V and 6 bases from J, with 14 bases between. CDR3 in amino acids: CASSQDLGYTAGELFF. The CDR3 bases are TGCGCCAGCAGCCAAGATTTGGGGTACACCGCCGGGGAGCTGTTTTTT.

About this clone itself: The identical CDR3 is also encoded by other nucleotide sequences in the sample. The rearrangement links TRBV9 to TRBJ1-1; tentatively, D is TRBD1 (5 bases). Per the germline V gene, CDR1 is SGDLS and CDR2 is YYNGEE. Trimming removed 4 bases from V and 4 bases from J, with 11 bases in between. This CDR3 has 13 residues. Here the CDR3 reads CASSTGGGTEAFF. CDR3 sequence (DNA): TGTGCCAGCAGCACCGGCGGGGGCACTGAAGCTTTCTTT.

The CDR3 bases are TGTGCCAGTAGCACCGGCGGCGCCAACCCCGATCAGCCCCAGCATTTT. As protein: CASSTGGANPDQPQHF. The chain has TRBV19 and TRBJ1-5, with D uncertain. V dropped 6 bases and J dropped 5 bases, with 20 bases sitting between them. Germline V gene data show CDR1 as LNHDA and CDR2 as SQIVND (reference sequence). There are 16 residues in the CDR3.

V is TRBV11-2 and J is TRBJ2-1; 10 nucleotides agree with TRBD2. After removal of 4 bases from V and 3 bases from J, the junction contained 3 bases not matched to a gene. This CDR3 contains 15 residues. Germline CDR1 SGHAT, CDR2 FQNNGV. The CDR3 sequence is CASSSRTSGYNEQFF. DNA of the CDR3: TGTGCCAGCAGCTCAAGGACTAGCGGCTACAATGAGCAGTTCTTC.

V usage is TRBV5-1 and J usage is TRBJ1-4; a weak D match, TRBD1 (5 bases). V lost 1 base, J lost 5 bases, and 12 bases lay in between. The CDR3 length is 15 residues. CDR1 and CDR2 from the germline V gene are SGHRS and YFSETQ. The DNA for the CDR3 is TGCGCCAGCAGCTTGTTAGGAGGGACGAATGAAAAACTGTTTTTT. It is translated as CASSLLGGTNEKLFF.

The CDR3: CASRRTGTAYEQYF. The DNA for the CDR3 is TGTGCCAGCAGGCGGACCGGGACAGCCTACGAGCAGTACTTC. The rearrangement joins TRBV28 to TRBJ2-7; TRBD1 matches 7 bases. The CDR3 contains 14 residues. Per germline, CDR1 MDHEN and CDR2 SYDVKM. J lost 2 bases, V lost 6 bases, and 7 bases had no gene match.

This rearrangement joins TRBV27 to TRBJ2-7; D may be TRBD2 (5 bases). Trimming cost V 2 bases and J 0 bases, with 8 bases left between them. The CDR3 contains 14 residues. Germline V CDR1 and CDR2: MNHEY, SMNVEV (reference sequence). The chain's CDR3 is CASSLEGTSYEQYF. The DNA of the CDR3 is TGTGCCAGCAGTTTAGAGGGCACCTCCTACGAGCAGTACTTC.

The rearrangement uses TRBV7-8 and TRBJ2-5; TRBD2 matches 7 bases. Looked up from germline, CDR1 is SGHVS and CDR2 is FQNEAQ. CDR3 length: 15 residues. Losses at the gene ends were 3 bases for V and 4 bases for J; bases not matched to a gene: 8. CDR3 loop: CASSFRLADRETQYF. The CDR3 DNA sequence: TGTGCCAGCAGCTTCAGACTAGCCGATAGAGAGACCCAGTACTTC.

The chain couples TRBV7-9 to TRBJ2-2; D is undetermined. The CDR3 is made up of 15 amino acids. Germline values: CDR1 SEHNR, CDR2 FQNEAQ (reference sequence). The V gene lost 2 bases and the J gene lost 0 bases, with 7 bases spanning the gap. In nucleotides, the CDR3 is TGTGCCAGCAGCTTACTTCTAACGAACACCGGGGAGCTGTTTTTT. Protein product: CASSLLLTNTGELFF.

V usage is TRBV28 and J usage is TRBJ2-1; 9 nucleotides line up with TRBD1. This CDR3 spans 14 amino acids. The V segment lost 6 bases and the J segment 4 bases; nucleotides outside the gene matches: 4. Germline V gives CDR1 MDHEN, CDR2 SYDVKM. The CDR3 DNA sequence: TGTGCCAGCAGCCGCGACAGGGGGTACAATGAGCAGTTCTTC. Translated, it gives CASSRDRGYNEQFF. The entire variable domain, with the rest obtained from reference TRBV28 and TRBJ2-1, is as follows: DVKVTQSSRYLVKRTGEKVFLECVQDMDHENMFWYRQDPGLGLRLIYFSYDVKMKEKGDIPEGYSVSREKKERFSLILESASTNQTSMYLCASSRDRGYNEQFFGPGTRLTVL.

CDR3 coding DNA: TGTGCCAGCAGCTTAGAAGTGGGGGGCGGGAGGTCCTACAATGAGCAGTTCTTC. Protein sequence: CASSLEVGGGRSYNEQFF. The chain has TRBV11-2 and TRBJ2-1, with 8 nucleotides matching TRBD2. CDR3 length: 18 residues. The germline gives CDR1 SGHAT, CDR2 FQNNGV. The trim removed 0 bases at V and 1 base at J, leaving 8 bases unmatched.